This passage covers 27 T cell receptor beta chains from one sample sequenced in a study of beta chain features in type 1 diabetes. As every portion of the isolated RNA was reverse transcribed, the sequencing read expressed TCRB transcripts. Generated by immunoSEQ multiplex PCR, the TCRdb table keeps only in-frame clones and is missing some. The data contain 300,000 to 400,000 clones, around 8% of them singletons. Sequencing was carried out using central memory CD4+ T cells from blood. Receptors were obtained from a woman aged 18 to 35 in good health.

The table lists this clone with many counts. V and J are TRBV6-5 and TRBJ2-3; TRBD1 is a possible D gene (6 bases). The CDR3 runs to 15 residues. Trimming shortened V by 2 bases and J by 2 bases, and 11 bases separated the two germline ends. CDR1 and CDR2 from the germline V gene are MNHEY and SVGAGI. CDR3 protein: CASSYSQGPTDTQYF. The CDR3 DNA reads TGTGCCAGCAGTTACAGTCAGGGGCCCACAGATACGCAGTATTTT.

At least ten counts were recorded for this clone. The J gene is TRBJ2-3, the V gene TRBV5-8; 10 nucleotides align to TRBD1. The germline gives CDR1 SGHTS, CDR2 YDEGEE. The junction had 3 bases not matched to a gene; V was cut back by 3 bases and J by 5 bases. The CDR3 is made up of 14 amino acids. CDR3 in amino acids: CASSSGQGVDTQYF. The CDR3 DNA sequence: TGTGCCAGCAGCTCAGGACAGGGGGTAGATACGCAGTATTTT.

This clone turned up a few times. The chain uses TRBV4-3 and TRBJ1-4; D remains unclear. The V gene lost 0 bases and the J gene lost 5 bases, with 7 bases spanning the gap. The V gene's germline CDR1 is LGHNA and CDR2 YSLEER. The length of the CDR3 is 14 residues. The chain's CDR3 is CASSQDSANEKLFF. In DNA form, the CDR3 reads TGCGCCAGCAGCCAAGATTCAGCGAATGAAAAACTGTTTTTT.

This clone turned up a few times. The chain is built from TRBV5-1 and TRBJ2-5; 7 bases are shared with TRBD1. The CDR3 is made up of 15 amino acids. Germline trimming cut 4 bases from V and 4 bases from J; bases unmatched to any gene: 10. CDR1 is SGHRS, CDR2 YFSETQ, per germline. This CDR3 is CASSPGVTGTETQYF. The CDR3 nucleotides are TGCGCCAGCAGCCCTGGGGTGACAGGGACAGAGACCCAGTACTTC.

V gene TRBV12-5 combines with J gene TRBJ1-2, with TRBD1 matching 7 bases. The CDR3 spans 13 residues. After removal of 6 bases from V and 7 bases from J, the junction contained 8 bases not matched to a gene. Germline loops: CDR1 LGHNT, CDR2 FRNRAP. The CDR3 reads CASGEGQVGGYTF. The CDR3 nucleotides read TGTGCTAGTGGAGAAGGACAGGTCGGTGGCTACACCTTC.

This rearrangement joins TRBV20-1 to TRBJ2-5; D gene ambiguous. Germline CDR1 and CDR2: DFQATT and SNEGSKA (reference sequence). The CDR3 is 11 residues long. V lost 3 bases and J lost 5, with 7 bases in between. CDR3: CSARTPETQYF. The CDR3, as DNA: TGCAGTGCTAGGACACCGGAGACCCAGTACTTC.

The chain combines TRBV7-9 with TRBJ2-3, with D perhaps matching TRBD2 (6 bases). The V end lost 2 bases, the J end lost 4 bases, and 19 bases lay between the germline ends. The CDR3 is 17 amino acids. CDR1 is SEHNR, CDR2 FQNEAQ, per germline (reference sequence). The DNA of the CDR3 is TGTGCCAGCAGCTTATGGGGACGCCCCGGCGGGGCAGATACGCAGTATTTT. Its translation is CASSLWGRPGGADTQYF.

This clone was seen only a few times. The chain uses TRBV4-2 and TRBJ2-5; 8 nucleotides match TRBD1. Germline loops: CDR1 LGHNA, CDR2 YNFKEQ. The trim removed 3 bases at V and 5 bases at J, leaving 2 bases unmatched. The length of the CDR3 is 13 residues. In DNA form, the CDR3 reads TGTGCCAGCAGCCAGGACAGGGCCGAGACCCAGTACTTC. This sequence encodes CASSQDRAETQYF.

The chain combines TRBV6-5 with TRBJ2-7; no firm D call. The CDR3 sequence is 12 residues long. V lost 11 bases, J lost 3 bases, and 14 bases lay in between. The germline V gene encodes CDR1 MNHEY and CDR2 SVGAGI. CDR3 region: CAVSRGVYEQYF. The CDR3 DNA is TGTGCCGTATCACGTGGCGTCTACGAGCAGTACTTC.

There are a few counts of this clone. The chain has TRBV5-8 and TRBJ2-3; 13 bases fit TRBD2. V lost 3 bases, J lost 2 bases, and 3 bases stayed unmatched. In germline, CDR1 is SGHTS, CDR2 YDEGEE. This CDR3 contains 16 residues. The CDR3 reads CASSSGLAGPTDTQYF. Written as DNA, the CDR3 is TGTGCCAGCAGCTCGGGACTAGCGGGGCCCACAGATACGCAGTATTTT.

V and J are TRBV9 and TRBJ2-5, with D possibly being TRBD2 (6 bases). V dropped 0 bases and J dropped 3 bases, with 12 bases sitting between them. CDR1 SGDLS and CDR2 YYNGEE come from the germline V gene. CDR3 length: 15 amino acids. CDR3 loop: CASSVAGGIEETQYF. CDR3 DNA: TGTGCCAGCAGCGTAGCAGGCGGGATTGAAGAGACCCAGTACTTC.

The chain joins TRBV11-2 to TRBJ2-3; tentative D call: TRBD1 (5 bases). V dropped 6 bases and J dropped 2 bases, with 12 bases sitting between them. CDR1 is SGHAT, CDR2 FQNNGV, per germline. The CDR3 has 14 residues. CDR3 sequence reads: CASSIQGFTDTQYF. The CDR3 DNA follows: TGTGCCAGCAGTATTCAGGGTTTCACAGATACGCAGTATTTT. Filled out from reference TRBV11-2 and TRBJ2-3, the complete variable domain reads EAGVAQSPRYKIIEKRQSVAFWCNPISGHATLYWYQQILGQGPKLLIQFQNNGVVDDSQLPKDRFSAERLKGVDSTLKIQPAKLEDSAVYLCASSIQGFTDTQYFGPGTRLTVL.

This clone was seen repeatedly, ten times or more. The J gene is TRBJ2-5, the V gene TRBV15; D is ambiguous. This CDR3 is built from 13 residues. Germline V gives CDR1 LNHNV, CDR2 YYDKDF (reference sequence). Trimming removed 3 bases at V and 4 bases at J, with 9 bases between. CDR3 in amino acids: CATSSDPLETQYF. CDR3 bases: TGTGCCACCAGCAGCGATCCCCTAGAGACCCAGTACTTC. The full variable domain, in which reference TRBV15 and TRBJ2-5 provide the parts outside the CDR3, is DAMVIQNPRYQVTQFGKPVTLSCSQTLNHNVMYWYQQKSSQAPKLLFHYYDKDFNNEADTPDNFQSRRPNTSFCFLDIRSPGLGDTAMYLCATSSDPLETQYFGPGTRLLVL.

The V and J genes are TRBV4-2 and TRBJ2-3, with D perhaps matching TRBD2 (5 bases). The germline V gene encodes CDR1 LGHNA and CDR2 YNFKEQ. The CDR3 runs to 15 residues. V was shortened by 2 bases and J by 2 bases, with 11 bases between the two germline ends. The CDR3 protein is CASSQNLAHTDTQYF. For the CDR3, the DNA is TGTGCCAGCAGCCAAAATCTAGCCCACACAGATACGCAGTATTTT.

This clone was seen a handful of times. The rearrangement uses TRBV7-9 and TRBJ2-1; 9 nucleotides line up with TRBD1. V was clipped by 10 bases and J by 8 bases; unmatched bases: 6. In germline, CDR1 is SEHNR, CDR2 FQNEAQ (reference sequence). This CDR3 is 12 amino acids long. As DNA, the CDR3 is TGTGCCACCGGGACAGGGTCCGATGAGCAGTTCTTC. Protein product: CATGTGSDEQFF.

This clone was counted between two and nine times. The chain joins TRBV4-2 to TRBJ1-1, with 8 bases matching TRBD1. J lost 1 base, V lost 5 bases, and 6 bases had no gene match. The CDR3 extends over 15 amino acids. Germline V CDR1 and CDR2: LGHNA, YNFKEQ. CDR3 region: CASSEAGTGNTEAFF. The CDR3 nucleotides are TGTGCCAGCAGCGAAGCGGGGACAGGGAACACTGAAGCTTTCTTT.

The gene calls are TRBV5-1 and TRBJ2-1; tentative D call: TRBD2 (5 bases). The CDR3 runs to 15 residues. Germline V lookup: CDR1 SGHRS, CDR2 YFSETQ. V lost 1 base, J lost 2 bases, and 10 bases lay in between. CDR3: CASSLSGSTYNEQFF. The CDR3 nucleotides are TGCGCCAGCAGCTTGAGTGGGAGCACCTACAATGAGCAGTTCTTC.

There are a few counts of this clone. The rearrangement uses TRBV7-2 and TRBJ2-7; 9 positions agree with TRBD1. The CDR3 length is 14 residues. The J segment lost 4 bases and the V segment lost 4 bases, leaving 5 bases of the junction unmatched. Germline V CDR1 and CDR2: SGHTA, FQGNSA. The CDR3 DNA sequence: TGTGCCAGCAGCTCGGACAGGGGTGGGTACGAGCAGTACTTC. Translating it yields CASSSDRGGYEQYF.

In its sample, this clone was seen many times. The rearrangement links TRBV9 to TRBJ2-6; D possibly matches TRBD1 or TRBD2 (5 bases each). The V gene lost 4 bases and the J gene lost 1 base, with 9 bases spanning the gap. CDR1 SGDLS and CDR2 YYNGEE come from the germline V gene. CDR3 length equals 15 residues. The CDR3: CASSLGTSGANVLTF. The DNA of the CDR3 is TGTGCCAGCAGCCTAGGGACGTCTGGGGCCAACGTCCTGACTTTC.

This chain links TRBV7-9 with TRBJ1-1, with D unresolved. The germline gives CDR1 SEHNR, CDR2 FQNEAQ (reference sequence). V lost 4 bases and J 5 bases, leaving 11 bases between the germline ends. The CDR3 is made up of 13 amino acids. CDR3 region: CASSSGLGTEAFF. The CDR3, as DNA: TGTGCCAGCAGCTCGGGCCTGGGGACTGAAGCTTTCTTT.

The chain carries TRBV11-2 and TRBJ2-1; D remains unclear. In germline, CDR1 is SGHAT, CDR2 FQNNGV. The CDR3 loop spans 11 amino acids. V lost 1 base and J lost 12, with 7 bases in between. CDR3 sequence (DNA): TGTGCCAGCAGCTTAGGTTACCCGCAGTTCTTC. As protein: CASSLGYPQFF.

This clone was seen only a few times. The CDR3 here is CASSVRDNYGYTF. Written as DNA, the CDR3 is TGTGCCAGCAGCGTCCGGGACAACTATGGCTACACCTTC. This chain uses TRBV5-4 with TRBJ1-2, with D possibly TRBD1 on 5 matching bases. The V gene's germline CDR1 is SGHNT and CDR2 YYREEE (reference sequence). The V end was cut by 4 bases, the J end by 2 bases, with 9 bases between. The CDR3 is made up of 13 amino acids.

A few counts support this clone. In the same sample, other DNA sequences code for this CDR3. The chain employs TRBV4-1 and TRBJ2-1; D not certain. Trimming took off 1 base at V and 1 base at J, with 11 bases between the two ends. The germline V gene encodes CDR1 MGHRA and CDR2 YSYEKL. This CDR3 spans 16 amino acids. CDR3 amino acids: CASSQVDLVSYNEQFF. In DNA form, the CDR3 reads TGCGCCAGCAGCCAAGTCGATCTAGTTTCCTACAATGAGCAGTTCTTC.

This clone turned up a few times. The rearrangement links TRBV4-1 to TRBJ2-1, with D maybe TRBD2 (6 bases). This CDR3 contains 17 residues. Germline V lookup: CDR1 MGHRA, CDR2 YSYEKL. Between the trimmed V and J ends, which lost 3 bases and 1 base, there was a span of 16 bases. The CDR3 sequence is CASSQTTGSRSYNEQFF. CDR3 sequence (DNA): TGCGCCAGCAGCCAGACAACCGGGAGTCGATCCTACAATGAGCAGTTCTTC.

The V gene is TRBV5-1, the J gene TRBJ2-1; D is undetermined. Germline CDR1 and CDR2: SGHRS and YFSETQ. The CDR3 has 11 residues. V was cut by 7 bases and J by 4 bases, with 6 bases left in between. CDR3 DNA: TGCGCCAGCTTAGGATACAATGAGCAGTTCTTC. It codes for CASLGYNEQFF. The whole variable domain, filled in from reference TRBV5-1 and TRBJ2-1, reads KAGVTQTPRYLIKTRGQQVTLSCSPISGHRSVSWYQQTPGQGLQFLFEYFSETQRNKGNFPGRFSGRQFSNSRSEMNVSTLELGDSALYLCASLGYNEQFFGPGTRLTVL.

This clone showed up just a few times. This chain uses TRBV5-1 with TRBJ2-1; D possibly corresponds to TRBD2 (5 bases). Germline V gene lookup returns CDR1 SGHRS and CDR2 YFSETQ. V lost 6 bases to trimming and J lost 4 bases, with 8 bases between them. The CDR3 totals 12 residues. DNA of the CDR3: TGCGCCAGCAATGAGGGATACAATGAGCAGTTCTTC. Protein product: CASNEGYNEQFF. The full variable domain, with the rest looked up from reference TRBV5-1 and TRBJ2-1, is KAGVTQTPRYLIKTRGQQVTLSCSPISGHRSVSWYQQTPGQGLQFLFEYFSETQRNKGNFPGRFSGRQFSNSRSEMNVSTLELGDSALYLCASNEGYNEQFFGPGTRLTVL.

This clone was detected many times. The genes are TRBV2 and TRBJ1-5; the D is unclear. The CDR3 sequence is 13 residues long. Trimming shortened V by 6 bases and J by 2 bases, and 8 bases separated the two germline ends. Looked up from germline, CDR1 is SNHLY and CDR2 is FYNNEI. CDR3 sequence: CASRLSGNQPQHF. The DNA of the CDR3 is TGTGCCAGCAGGCTAAGTGGCAATCAGCCCCAGCATTTT.